This entry concerns a single TCR beta chain. Its antigen is not identified. TCRdb re-called the 5' RACE reads through MiXCR, storing one row per CDR3 protein. Here the sample spans about 600,000 distinct CDR3 sequences, about a fifth being singletons. V gave up 3 bases and J gave up 3 bases, with 14 bases separating them. Germline values: CDR1 PRHDT, CDR2 FYEKMQ (reference sequence). This CDR3 spans 15 amino acids. The sample is drawn from a study of T-cell memory formation after mild COVID-19. Study as a whole: Clusters of TCRs were largely donor specific.

Broader study findings: Researchers found some responding clones in pre-infection memory, a sign that cross-reactive memory joined.

The chain couples TRBV13 to TRBJ2-5, with D perhaps matching TRBD1 (5 bases). Specimen: PBMCs or a T cell subset sorted from them (not recorded which). The sequence was obtained from an adult woman who had mild COVID-19 (a few samples of this study predate the infection). Cell type and time point are not known. The CDR3 region has the DNA TGTGCCAGCAGCTTGCAGGGCTCCGCGGAAGAGACCCAGTACTTC. This encodes CASSLQGSAEETQYF.